This T cell receptor (beta chain) was obtained from a study of vaccination and CD4 T cells after COVID-19. Study overall: Samples were taken after vaccination, a median of approximately 70 days after dose two, with a range of 14 to 241. The authors used overlapping spike peptides from SARS-CoV-2, HCoV-NL63, HCoV-OC43 and HCoV-229E to stimulate cells.

Trimming took 7 bases from V and 5 from J, leaving 11 bases between them. The germline V gene has CDR1 DFQATT and CDR2 SNEGSKA (reference sequence). This CDR3 has 11 residues. Indicated treatment: roughly ten-day PBMC culture with coronavirus spike peptide pools or control peptides (ViraFEST assay). This clonotype was detected a few times. Its antigen is still unknown. The Oncomine TCR Beta short-read assay was applied to DNA of cultured CD4+ T cells. TCRdb recomputed calls from the PCR reads with MiXCR, one row per CDR3 protein. The data hold about 14,000 distinct CDR3 sequences, with roughly 50% observed a single time.

Sequenced: CD4+ T cells from blood, cultured in vitro. The clonotype originates from a human donor who had recovered from COVID-19. The V gene is TRBV20-1, the J gene TRBJ1-1; D is uncertain. The CDR3 sequence: CSGRGSTEAFF. The DNA of the CDR3 is TGCAGTGGACGGGGTTCTACTGAAGCTTTCTTT.